The sample holds many counts of the clone carrying this T cell receptor (beta chain). The antigen is not known. These data belong to a study of CD8 T cells in ankylosing spondylitis. V lost 5 bases, J lost 4 bases, and 12 bases lay in between. The germline V gene encodes CDR1 DFQATT and CDR2 SNEGSKA (reference sequence). The CDR3 is 12 amino acids. Study outcomes and limitations: Relatively rare in peripheral blood, disease-linked clones were also CD8+. About 8 highly homologous variants made up a TCR beta motif, and this motif appeared characteristic of ankylosing spondylitis blood. There was reportedly significant enrichment of clones that were disease-linked in matched ankylosing spondylitis synovial fluid.

Quantitative 5'-RACE was performed with molecular barcodes, and it yielded the TCR beta libraries. Via MiXCR, TCRdb re-called the 5' RACE reads, giving one row per CDR3 protein. The sample lists about 840,000 distinct CDR3 sequences, 12% seen once, with under 0.6% in the top ten. Specimen: blood, either unsorted or a sorted T cell fraction (not recorded which). This TCR came from a male donor with ankylosing spondylitis. This sequence joins TRBV20-1 and TRBJ2-7, with D perhaps matching TRBD1 (6 bases). In nucleotides, the CDR3 is TGCAGTGCTGCAGGGGATCGGTACGAGCAGTACTTC. This gives the protein CSAAGDRYEQYF.